This T cell receptor beta chain originates from a study of blood T cell repertoires in COVID-19. Study as a whole: The United States, Italy and Spain supplied acute and convalescent COVID-19 samples.

Worth noting for this clone: At the DNA level, this CDR3 is encoded by other sequences in the same sample as well.

There are 14 residues in the CDR3. V trimming: 5 bases; J trimming: 0 bases; junction bases outside the gene matches: 2. Germline V lookup: CDR1 SNHLY, CDR2 FYNNEI. Libraries were prepared by immunoSEQ multiplex PCR; TCRdb keeps only in-frame clonotypes and omits some of them. The sample lists approximately 230,000 clones; around nine tenths were seen once. Sequenced: peripheral blood. This chain links TRBV2 with TRBJ1-1, with 8 nucleotides matching TRBD1. The TCR comes from an elderly man with acute or convalescent COVID-19. CDR3 nucleotide sequence: TGTGCCAGCAGTTTGACAGGGGTGAACACTGAAGCTTTCTTT. Translating gives CASSLTGVNTEAFF.